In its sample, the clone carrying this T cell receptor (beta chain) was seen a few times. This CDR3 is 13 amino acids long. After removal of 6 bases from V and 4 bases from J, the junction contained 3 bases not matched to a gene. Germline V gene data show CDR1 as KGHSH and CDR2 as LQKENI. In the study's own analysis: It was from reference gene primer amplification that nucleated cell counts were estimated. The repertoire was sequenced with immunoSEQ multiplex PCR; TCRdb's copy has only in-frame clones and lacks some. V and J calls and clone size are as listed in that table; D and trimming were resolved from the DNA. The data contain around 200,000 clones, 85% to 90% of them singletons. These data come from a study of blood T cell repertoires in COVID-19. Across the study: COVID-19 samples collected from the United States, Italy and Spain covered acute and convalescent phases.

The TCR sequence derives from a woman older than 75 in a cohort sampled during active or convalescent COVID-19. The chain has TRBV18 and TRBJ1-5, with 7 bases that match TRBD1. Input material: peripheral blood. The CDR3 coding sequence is TGTGCCAGCTCCCTGGGACAGAATCAGCCCCAGCATTTT. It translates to CASSLGQNQPQHF.